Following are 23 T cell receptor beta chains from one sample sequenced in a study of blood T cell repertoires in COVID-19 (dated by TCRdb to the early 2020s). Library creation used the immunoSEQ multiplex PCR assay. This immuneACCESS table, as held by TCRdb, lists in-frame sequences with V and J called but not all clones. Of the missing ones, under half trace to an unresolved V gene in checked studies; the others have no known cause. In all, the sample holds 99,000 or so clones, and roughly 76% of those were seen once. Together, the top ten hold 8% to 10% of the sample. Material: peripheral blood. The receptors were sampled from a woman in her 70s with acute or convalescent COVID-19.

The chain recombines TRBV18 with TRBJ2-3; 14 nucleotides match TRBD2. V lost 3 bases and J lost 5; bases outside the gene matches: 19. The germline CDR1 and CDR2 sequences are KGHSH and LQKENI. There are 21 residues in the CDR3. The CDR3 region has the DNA TGTGCCAGCTCACCTACGTTCGGAAGTACGGGACTAGCGGGAGAGGGAGATACGCAGTATTTT. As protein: CASSPTFGSTGLAGEGDTQYF.

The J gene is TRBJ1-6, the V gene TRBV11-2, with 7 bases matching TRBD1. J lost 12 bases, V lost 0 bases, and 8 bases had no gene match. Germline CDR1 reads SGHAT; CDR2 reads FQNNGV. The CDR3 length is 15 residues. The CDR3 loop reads CASSLDPTGAGPLHF. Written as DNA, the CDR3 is TGTGCCAGCAGCTTAGACCCCACAGGGGCGGGACCCCTCCACTTT.

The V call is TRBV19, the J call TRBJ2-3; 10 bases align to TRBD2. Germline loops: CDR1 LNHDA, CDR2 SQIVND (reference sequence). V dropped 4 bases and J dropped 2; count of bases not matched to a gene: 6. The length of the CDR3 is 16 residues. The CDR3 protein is CASSTSSGGATDTQYF. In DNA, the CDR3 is TGTGCCAGTAGTACCTCTAGCGGGGGAGCCACAGATACGCAGTATTTT. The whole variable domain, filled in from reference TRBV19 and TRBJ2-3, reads DGGITQSPKYLFRKEGQNVTLSCEQNLNHDAMYWYRQDPGQGLRLIYYSQIVNDFQKGDIAEGYSVSREKKESFPLTVTSAQKNPTAFYLCASSTSSGGATDTQYFGPGTRLTVL.

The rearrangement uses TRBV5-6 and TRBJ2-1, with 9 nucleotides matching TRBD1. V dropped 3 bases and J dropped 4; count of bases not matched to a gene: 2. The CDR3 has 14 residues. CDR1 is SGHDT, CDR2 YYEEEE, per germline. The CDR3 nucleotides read TGTGCCAGCAGCTCGGGACAGGGTTACAATGAGCAGTTCTTC. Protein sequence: CASSSGQGYNEQFF.

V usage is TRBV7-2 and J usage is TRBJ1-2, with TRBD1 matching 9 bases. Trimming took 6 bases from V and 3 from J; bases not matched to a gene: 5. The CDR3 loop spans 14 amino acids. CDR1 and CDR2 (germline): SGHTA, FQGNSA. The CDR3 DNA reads TGTGCCAGCAGAATGACAGGGGGGGACTATGGCTACACCTTC. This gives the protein CASRMTGGDYGYTF.

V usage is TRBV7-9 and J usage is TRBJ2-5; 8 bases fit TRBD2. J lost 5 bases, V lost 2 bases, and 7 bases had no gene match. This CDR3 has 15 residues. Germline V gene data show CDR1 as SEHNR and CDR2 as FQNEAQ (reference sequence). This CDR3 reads CASSLPQREQETQYF. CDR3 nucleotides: TGTGCCAGCAGCTTACCGCAGCGGGAGCAGGAGACCCAGTACTTC.

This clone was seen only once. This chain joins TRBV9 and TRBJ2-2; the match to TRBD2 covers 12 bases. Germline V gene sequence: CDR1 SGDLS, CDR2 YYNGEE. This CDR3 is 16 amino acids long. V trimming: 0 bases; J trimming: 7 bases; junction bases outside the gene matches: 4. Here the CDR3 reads CASSVVLAGGLGELFF. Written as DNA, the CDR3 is TGTGCCAGCAGCGTAGTACTAGCGGGAGGCCTCGGGGAGCTGTTTTTT.

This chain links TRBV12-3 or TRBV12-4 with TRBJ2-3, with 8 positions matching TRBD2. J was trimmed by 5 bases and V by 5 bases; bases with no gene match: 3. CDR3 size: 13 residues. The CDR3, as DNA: TGTGCCAGCAGTGGACTAGCCGAAGATACGCAGTATTTT. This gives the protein CASSGLAEDTQYF.

The CDR3 spells CASCRGGGQPQHF. The CDR3, as DNA: TGTGCCAGCTGCCGAGGGGGCGGACAGCCCCAGCATTTT. The V call is TRBV2, the J call TRBJ1-5; 7 bases agree with TRBD1. Germline assignment: CDR1 SNHLY and CDR2 FYNNEI. The CDR3 loop spans 13 amino acids. J gave up 7 bases and V 8 bases, and 8 bases lay outside the gene matches.

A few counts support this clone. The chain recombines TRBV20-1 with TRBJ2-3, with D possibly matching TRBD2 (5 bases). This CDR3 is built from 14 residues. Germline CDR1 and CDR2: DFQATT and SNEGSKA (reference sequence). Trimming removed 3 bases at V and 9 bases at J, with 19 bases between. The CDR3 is CSASGPLNPGTQYF. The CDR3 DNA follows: TGCAGTGCTAGTGGGCCCCTGAACCCGGGAACGCAGTATTTT.

CDR3 nucleotide sequence: TGTGCCAGCTCCCCTCAGCAGGGGTCCTACAATGAGCAGTTCTTC. As protein: CASSPQQGSYNEQFF. The rearrangement links TRBV18 to TRBJ2-1; a weak D match, TRBD1 (6 bases). CDR3 length: 15 amino acids. Trimming left V 6 bases short and J 1 base short, with 13 bases between. Germline V gene data show CDR1 as KGHSH and CDR2 as LQKENI.

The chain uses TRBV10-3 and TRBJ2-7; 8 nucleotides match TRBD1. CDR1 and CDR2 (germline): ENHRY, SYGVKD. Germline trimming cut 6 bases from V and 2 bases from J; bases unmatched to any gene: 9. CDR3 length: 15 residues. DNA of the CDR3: TGTGCCATCAGGGATCCCGGGACAGGCCCCTACGAGCAGTACTTC. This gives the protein CAIRDPGTGPYEQYF.

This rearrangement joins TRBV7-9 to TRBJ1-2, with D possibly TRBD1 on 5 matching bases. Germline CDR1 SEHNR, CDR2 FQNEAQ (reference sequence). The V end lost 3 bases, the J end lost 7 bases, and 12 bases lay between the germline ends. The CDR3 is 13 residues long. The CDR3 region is CASSLGQEGGYTF. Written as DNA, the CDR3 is TGTGCCAGCAGCTTGGGGCAGGAGGGTGGCTACACCTTC.

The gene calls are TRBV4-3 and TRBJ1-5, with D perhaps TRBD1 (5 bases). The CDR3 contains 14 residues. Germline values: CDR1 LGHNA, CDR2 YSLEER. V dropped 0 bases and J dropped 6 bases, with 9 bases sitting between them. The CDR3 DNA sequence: TGCGCCAGCAGCCAAGAGGGAGGGGCTCAGCCCCAGCATTTT. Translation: CASSQEGGAQPQHF.

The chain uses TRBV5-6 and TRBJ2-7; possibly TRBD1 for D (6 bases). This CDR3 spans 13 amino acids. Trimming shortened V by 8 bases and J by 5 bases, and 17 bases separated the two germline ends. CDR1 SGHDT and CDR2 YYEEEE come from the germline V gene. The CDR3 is CASTGLGDNEQYF. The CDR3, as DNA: TGTGCCAGTACTGGCCTGGGGGACAACGAGCAGTACTTC. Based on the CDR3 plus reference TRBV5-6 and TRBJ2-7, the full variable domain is DAGVTQSPTHLIKTRGQQVTLRCSPKSGHDTVSWYQQALGQGPQFIFQYYEEEERQRGNFPDRFSGHQFPNYSSELNVNALLLGDSALYLCASTGLGDNEQYFGPGTRLTVT.

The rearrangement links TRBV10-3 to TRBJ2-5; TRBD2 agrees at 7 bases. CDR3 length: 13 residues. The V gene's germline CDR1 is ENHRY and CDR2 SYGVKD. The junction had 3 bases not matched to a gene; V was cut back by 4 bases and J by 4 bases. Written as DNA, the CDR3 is TGTGCCATCAGTGTGTGGGGGGGAGAGACCCAGTACTTC. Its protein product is CAISVWGGETQYF.

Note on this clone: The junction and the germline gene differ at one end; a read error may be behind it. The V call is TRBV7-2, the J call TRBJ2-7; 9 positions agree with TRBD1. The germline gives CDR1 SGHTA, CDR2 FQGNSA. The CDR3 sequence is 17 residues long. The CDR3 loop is CASSVAGAGTGSYEQYF. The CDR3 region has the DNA TGTGCCAGCAGCGTAGCTGGAGCCGGGACAGGGTCCTACGAGCAGTACTTC. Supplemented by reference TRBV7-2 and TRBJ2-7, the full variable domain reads GAGVSQSPSNKVTEKGKDVELRCDPISGHTALYWYRQSLGQGLEFLIYFQGNSAPDKSGLPSDRFSAERTGGSVSTLTIQRTQQEDSAVYLCASSVAGAGTGSYEQYFGPGTRLTVT.

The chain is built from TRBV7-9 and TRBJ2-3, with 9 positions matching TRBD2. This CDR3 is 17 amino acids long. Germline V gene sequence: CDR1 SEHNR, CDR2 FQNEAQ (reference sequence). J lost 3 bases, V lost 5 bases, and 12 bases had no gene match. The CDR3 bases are TGTGCCAGCAGCCCGGACCGAAGACTAGCGGCTACAGATACGCAGTATTTT. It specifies CASSPDRRLAATDTQYF.

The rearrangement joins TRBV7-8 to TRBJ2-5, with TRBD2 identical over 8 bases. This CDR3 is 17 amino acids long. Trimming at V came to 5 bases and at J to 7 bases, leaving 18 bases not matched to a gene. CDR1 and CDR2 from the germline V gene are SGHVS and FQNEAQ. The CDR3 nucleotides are TGTGCCAGCAGCCCTAGATACCGGGGGGGCCCTTCAGGGACCCAGTACTTC. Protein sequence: CASSPRYRGGPSGTQYF.

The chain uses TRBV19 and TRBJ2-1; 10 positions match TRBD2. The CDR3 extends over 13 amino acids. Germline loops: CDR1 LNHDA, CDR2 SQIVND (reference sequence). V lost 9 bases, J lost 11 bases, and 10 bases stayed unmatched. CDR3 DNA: TGTGCCAGCAGGACTAGCGGAACCTATAAGCAGTTCTTC. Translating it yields CASRTSGTYKQFF.

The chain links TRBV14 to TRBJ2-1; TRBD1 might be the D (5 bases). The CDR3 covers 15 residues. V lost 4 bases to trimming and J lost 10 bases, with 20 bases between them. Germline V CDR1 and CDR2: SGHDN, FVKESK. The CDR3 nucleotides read TGTGCCAGCAGCCGAATTTCCACATCAGGGCTAGAGCAGTTCTTC. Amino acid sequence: CASSRISTSGLEQFF. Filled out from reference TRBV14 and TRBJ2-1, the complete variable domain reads EAGVTQFPSHSVIEKGQTVTLRCDPISGHDNLYWYRRVMGKEIKFLLHFVKESKQDESGMPNNRFLAERTGGTYSTLKVQPAELEDSGVYFCASSRISTSGLEQFFGPGTRLTVL.

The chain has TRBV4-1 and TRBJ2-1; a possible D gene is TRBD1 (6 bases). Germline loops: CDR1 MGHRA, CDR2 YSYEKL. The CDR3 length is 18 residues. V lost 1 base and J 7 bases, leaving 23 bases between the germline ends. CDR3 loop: CASSQGSQGPRVRNEQFF. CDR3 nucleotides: TGCGCCAGCAGCCAAGGATCGCAGGGGCCCAGGGTGAGGAATGAGCAGTTCTTC.

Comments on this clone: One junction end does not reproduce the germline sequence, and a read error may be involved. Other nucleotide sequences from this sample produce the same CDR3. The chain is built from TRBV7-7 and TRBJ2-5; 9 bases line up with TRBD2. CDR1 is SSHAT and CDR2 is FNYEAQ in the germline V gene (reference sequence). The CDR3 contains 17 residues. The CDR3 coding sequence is TGTGCTAGCAGCTTATACAGAGCGGGAGGATTTGGGGAGACCCAGTACTTC. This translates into CASSLYRAGGFGETQYF.